This T cell receptor beta chain was sequenced for a study of CD8 T cells in ankylosing spondylitis (TCRdb year 2017). Turning to the overall study: To find TCR variants linked to disease, the study profiled T cell receptor beta repertoires in ankylosing spondylitis patients and healthy donors. In total, the full study cohort was made up of roughly 100 healthy donors and 25 to 30 ankylosing spondylitis patients. Peripheral blood was sampled, and synovial fluid was also collected from ankylosing spondylitis patients.

Between the V and J ends, shortened by 1 base and 9 bases respectively, the junction contains 16 bases. The cysteine opens and the phenylalanine closes a CDR3 of 15 amino acids. Only CDR3 DNA remains: 45 bases, in frame from the first base. CDR1 is given as LGHNA and CDR2 as YSLEER, both from the germline V gene. Reads for this sample came from an Illumina HiSeq 2500. TCR beta libraries were prepared by quantitative 5'-RACE with molecular barcodes. Under the source paper's analysis protocol: To identify disease-linked TCR variants, a new computational method was used, one built on a probabilistic model of VDJ rearrangement. TCRdb reworked the public reads: Q25 trimming with fastp, MiXCR clone assembly, productive beta chains retained. All rows with the same CDR3 protein become a single entry with the most common DNA and genes. TCRdb's processing, not the study's, gives the V and J calls here. For this sample the table gives 300,000 to 350,000 distinct CDR3 sequences, of which 9.5% to 13% were detected only once. The ten biggest clones cover about 10% of the sample.

Overall study results and their limits: Significant enrichment of the disease-linked clones was reported in matched synovial fluid samples from ankylosing spondylitis patients. Some motif variants had previously been reported in the synovial fluid and blood of reactive arthritis patients, which suggests shared mechanisms of disease initiation. In peripheral blood, the disease-linked clones were found at relatively low frequencies and had a CD8+ phenotype. A TCR beta motif of fewer than 10 highly homologous amino acid variants appeared characteristic of blood from ankylosing spondylitis patients.

As regards this clonotype: Its specific antigen is unknown. Per-nucleotide qualities are absent, and no much larger clonotype sits a single base away.

The V and J genes are TRBV4-3 and TRBJ2-4, with an unclear D gene assignment. The sample comprised blood, either unsorted or a sorted T cell fraction (not recorded which). The clonotype was recovered from a female donor with ankylosing spondylitis or in good health (not recorded which). The DNA reads as follows: TGCGCCAGCAGCCAAGGAGTATACGGACGAAGCATTCAGTACTTC. Translated, it gives CASSQGVYGRSIQYF.